The 5 T cell receptor beta chains given below trace back to one sample, sequenced in a study of T cell clonality in common variable immunodeficiency. Clones were sequenced by immunoSEQ multiplex PCR, and TCRdb holds only the in-frame ones, with some missing. The sample lists tens of thousands of clones, none appearing once, the ten largest making up 5% to 5.5%. Study observations and caveats: Reportedly, TCR beta sequences from common variable immunodeficiency showed fewer deletions and N-nucleotide insertions.

These receptors lack a known antigen. Sequencing was performed on peripheral blood mononuclear cells. The receptors derive from a human donor with common variable immunodeficiency.

This clone was seen more than once but under ten times. The CDR3 extends 3 residues past the end of the read, so its final part is completed from the germline J gene. J is TRBJ2-3 and V is TRBV7-2; D not resolved. This CDR3 spans 14 amino acids. The ends were cut back, 2 bases at V and 2 bases at J, with 8 bases in the middle. Germline loops: CDR1 SGHTA, CDR2 FQGNSA. CDR3 bases read: TGTGCCAGCAGCTTAACCCAGGCCACAGATACG. It is translated as CASSLTQATDT. The whole CDR3 is CASSLTQATDTQYF.

Many counts were recorded for this clone. The read halts 3 residues ahead of the CDR3 end, with the missing end drawn from the germline J gene. The V gene is TRBV4-1, the J gene TRBJ2-1; 7 bases align to TRBD1. J lost 2 bases, V lost 1 base, and 5 bases had no gene match. In germline, CDR1 is MGHRA, CDR2 YSYEKL. The CDR3 spans 16 residues. Partial CDR3 DNA: TGCGCCAGCAGCCAAGGGCGACAGGGAACCTACAATGAG. Translation gives CASSQGRQGTYNE. The whole CDR3 protein reads CASSQGRQGTYNEQFF.

As regards this clone: The CDR3 end is not reached by the read, which stops 3 residues before it; the germline J gene fills it in. The V call is TRBV30, the J call TRBJ1-1; no reliable D call. Germline V gives CDR1 GTSNPN, CDR2 SVGIG (reference sequence). V lost 0 bases, J lost 0 bases, and 14 bases lay in between. There are 16 residues in the CDR3. The CDR3 reads CAWSVLPGSMNTEAFF. The DNA read from the CDR3 is TGTGCCTGGAGTGTACTACCGGGGTCGATGAACACTGAA.

In this sample, this clone turned up many times. The read ends 3 residues shy of where the CDR3 ends; the end is completed using the germline J gene. The chain is built from TRBV5-4 and TRBJ1-2; D remains unclear. The ends were cut back, 2 bases at V and 4 bases at J, with 9 bases in the middle. This CDR3 comprises 13 residues. Germline V gene data show CDR1 as SGHNT and CDR2 as YYREEE (reference sequence). The CDR3 loop reads CASSLGAGYGYTF. The sequenced CDR3 bases are TGTGCCAGCAGCTTAGGTGCGGGCTATGGC.

This clone was observed a few times. CDR3 DNA, as far as it was read: TGTGCCAGTAGGAGGACTAAAGGGACTTTTCGCTCTAGCACAGATACG. Its translation: CASRRTKGTFRSSTDT. The full CDR3 protein is CASRRTKGTFRSSTDTQYF. This sequence joins TRBV19 and TRBJ2-3; tentatively, D is TRBD2 (6 bases). The missing CDR3 end, 3 residues past where the read stops, is filled in from the germline J gene. CDR3 length: 19 amino acids. The ends were cut back, 6 bases at V and 0 bases at J, with 25 bases in the middle. CDR1 and CDR2 from the germline V gene are LNHDA and SQIVND (reference sequence).